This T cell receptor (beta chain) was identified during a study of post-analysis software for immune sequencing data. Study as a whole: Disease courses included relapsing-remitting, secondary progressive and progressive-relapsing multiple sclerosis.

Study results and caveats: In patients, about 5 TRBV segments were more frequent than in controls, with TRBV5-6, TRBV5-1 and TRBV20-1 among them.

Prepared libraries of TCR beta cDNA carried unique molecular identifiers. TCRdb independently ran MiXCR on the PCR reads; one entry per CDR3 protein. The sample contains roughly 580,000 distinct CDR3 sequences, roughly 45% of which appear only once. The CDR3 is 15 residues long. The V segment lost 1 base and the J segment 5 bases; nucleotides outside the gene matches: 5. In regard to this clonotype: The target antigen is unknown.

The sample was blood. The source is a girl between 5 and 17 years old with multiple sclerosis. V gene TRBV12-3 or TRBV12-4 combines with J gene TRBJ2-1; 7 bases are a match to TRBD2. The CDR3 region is CASSLGAGAHNEQFF. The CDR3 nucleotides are TGTGCCAGCAGTTTAGGCGCGGGAGCTCACAATGAGCAGTTCTTC.